This entry lists 21 T cell receptor beta chains sequenced from one sample in a study of cytomegalovirus exposure and HLA in healthy donors. The PCR was carried out with 60 Vbeta primers and 13 Jbeta primers. Generated by immunoSEQ multiplex PCR, the TCRdb table keeps only in-frame clones and is missing some. The sample consists of a few hundred thousand clones, 65% to 85% of them appearing once. Sample: PBMCs. Source of these receptors: a woman in her twenties or thirties in good health and CMV-seronegative.

The chain carries TRBV9 and TRBJ1-2, with D tentatively TRBD1 (6 bases). Trimming left V 0 bases short and J 6 bases short, with 9 bases between. The CDR3 consists of 13 residues. CDR1 and CDR2 from the germline V gene are SGDLS and YYNGEE. The CDR3 here is CASSVAGADGYTF. CDR3 nucleotides: TGTGCCAGCAGCGTAGCAGGGGCTGATGGCTACACCTTC.

This chain joins TRBV28 and TRBJ2-3, with TRBD2 identical over 7 bases. The V segment lost 5 bases and the J segment 1 base; nucleotides outside the gene matches: 0. CDR3 length equals 13 residues. Germline lookup yields CDR1 MDHEN and CDR2 SYDVKM. CDR3 DNA: TGTGCCAGCAGTAGCGGGGGCACAGATACGCAGTATTTT. Encoded protein: CASSSGGTDTQYF. The full variable domain, in which reference TRBV28 and TRBJ2-3 provide the parts outside the CDR3, is DVKVTQSSRYLVKRTGEKVFLECVQDMDHENMFWYRQDPGLGLRLIYFSYDVKMKEKGDIPEGYSVSREKKERFSLILESASTNQTSMYLCASSSGGTDTQYFGPGTRLTVL.

This clone is a singleton in its sample. The V call is TRBV27, the J call TRBJ1-1; D is unclear. With 5 bases removed from V and 10 bases from J, the gap between germline ends came to 11 bases. The germline V gene has CDR1 MNHEY and CDR2 SMNVEV (reference sequence). The CDR3 is 11 amino acids. CDR3 bases: TGTGCCAGCAGTGGCCATGATCGAGCTTTCTTT. Translated, it gives CASSGHDRAFF.

The rearrangement joins TRBV28 to TRBJ2-1, with D possibly being TRBD2 (7 bases). The CDR3 extends over 17 amino acids. CDR1 is MDHEN and CDR2 is SYDVKM in the germline V gene. V shed 6 bases and J shed 2 bases, with 20 bases lying between them. CDR3 in amino acids: CASSPGLEGVAYNEQFF. The CDR3 region has the DNA TGTGCCAGCAGCCCCGGACTAGAGGGGGTAGCCTACAATGAGCAGTTCTTC.

The V and J genes are TRBV27 and TRBJ2-3; D is undetermined. CDR1 and CDR2 from the germline V gene are MNHEY and SMNVEV (reference sequence). V lost 5 bases and J 8 bases, leaving 14 bases between the germline ends. This CDR3 spans 13 amino acids. CDR3 sequence reads: CASSPSGLATQYF. The CDR3 coding sequence is TGTGCCAGCAGTCCCTCCGGGTTGGCTACGCAGTATTTT.

The chain carries TRBV30 and TRBJ2-2; possibly TRBD1 for D (5 bases). CDR1 is GTSNPN, CDR2 SVGIG, per germline (reference sequence). The CDR3 length is 14 residues. V dropped 1 base and J dropped 2 bases, with 8 bases sitting between them. The CDR3 nucleotides are TGTGCCTGGAGTGGACAGCCCAACACCGGGGAGCTGTTTTTT. Amino acid sequence: CAWSGQPNTGELFF.

The J gene is TRBJ2-2, the V gene TRBV5-1; TRBD2 matches at 8 bases. This CDR3 is built from 16 residues. Trimming cost V 1 base and J 4 bases; bases outside gene matches: 6. Germline V gene sequence: CDR1 SGHRS, CDR2 YFSETQ. The CDR3 loop reads CASSLLTSGLTGELFF. In DNA form, the CDR3 reads TGCGCCAGCAGCTTGCTAACTAGCGGTCTCACCGGGGAGCTGTTTTTT. The full variable domain, its missing parts supplied by reference TRBV5-1 and TRBJ2-2, is KAGVTQTPRYLIKTRGQQVTLSCSPISGHRSVSWYQQTPGQGLQFLFEYFSETQRNKGNFPGRFSGRQFSNSRSEMNVSTLELGDSALYLCASSLLTSGLTGELFFGEGSRLTVL.

The chain employs TRBV2 and TRBJ1-4, with TRBD1 matching over 7 bases. The V segment lost 6 bases and the J segment 8 bases; nucleotides outside the gene matches: 9. Germline loops: CDR1 SNHLY, CDR2 FYNNEI. CDR3 size: 14 residues. The CDR3 DNA sequence: TGTGCCAGCAGCGGTGACAGGGCGGCGGAAAAACTGTTTTTT. Protein sequence: CASSGDRAAEKLFF.

The gene calls are TRBV7-6 and TRBJ2-1; D remains ambiguous. CDR1 is SGHVS, CDR2 FNYEAQ, per germline. V shed 2 bases and J shed 10 bases, with 12 bases lying between them. The CDR3 covers 13 residues. CDR3 sequence reads: CASSLNYPEEQFF. DNA of the CDR3: TGTGCCAGCAGCTTAAACTACCCCGAAGAGCAGTTCTTC.

Only one count was recorded for this clone. The J gene is TRBJ2-3, the V gene TRBV6-6; D is possibly TRBD2 (6 bases). Deletions cut 8 bases from V and 1 base from J, with 13 bases between. CDR1 is MNHNY and CDR2 is SVGAGI in the germline V gene (reference sequence). The CDR3 has 14 amino acids. Here the CDR3 reads CASGIWGGTDTQYF. CDR3 nucleotides: TGTGCCAGCGGAATTTGGGGGGGCACAGATACGCAGTATTTT.

The genes are TRBV30 and TRBJ2-3; 7 bases fit TRBD2. Germline trimming cut 2 bases from V and 7 bases from J; bases unmatched to any gene: 12. Looked up from germline, CDR1 is GTSNPN and CDR2 is SVGIG (reference sequence). There are 15 residues in the CDR3. CDR3 sequence: CAWSSGTHGGYTQYF. CDR3 in DNA: TGTGCCTGGAGTAGCGGGACTCACGGGGGTTATACGCAGTATTTT.

The chain has TRBV30 and TRBJ2-3, with 9 bases lining up with TRBD1. The junction had 5 bases not matched to a gene; V was cut back by 0 bases and J by 1 base. The CDR3 sequence is 16 residues long. Germline V gives CDR1 GTSNPN, CDR2 SVGIG (reference sequence). CDR3 bases: TGTGCCTGGAGTGTACAGGGGGCTTATGGCACAGATACGCAGTATTTT. Its translation is CAWSVQGAYGTDTQYF. Together with reference TRBV30 and TRBJ2-3, the CDR3 gives the full variable domain: SQTIHQWPATLVQPVGSPLSLECTVEGTSNPNLYWYRQAAGRGLQLLFYSVGIGQISSEVPQNLSASRPQDRQFILSSKKLLLSDSGFYLCAWSVQGAYGTDTQYFGPGTRLTVL.

This sequence joins TRBV19 and TRBJ2-1, with 13 nucleotides matching TRBD2. Germline V gives CDR1 LNHDA, CDR2 SQIVND (reference sequence). Germline trimming cut 9 bases from V and 5 bases from J; bases unmatched to any gene: 10. There are 16 residues in the CDR3. This CDR3 reads CASNGLAGVPNNEQFF. The CDR3 nucleotides are TGTGCCAGCAACGGACTAGCGGGGGTCCCCAACAATGAGCAGTTCTTC.

The V call is TRBV18, the J call TRBJ1-4; D is possibly TRBD1 (5 bases). V was cut by 5 bases and J by 10 bases, with 14 bases left in between. There are 13 residues in the CDR3. Germline V gene sequence: CDR1 KGHSH, CDR2 LQKENI. CDR3 in DNA: TGTGCCAGCTCAACCCAGGGTCACGGAAAACTGTTTTTT. It codes for CASSTQGHGKLFF.

This chain links TRBV5-1 with TRBJ1-6; D is uncertain. V lost 4 bases, J lost 5 bases, and 16 bases lay in between. Germline V gene sequence: CDR1 SGHRS, CDR2 YFSETQ. The length of the CDR3 is 16 residues. The CDR3 DNA reads TGCGCCAGCAGCCCCGCTGGGCAGAGAAATAATTCACCCCTCCACTTT. Translation: CASSPAGQRNNSPLHF.

In nucleotides, the CDR3 is TGTGCCAGCTCACCCGGGACAGGGAACTATGGCTACACCTTC. Translating it yields CASSPGTGNYGYTF. This sequence joins TRBV18 and TRBJ1-2; TRBD1 matches 9 bases. Unmatched junction bases numbered 1, after V lost 3 bases and J lost 2 bases. This CDR3 spans 14 amino acids. Germline V gene data show CDR1 as KGHSH and CDR2 as LQKENI. The full variable domain, with the rest looked up from reference TRBV18 and TRBJ1-2, is NAGVMQNPRHLVRRRGQEARLRCSPMKGHSHVYWYRQLPEEGLKFMVYLQKENIIDESGMPKERFSAEFPKEGPSILRIQQVVRGDSAAYFCASSPGTGNYGYTFGSGTRLTVV.

This chain uses TRBV5-6 with TRBJ2-2; TRBD2 might be the D (5 bases). Germline CDR1 reads SGHDT; CDR2 reads YYEEEE. The CDR3 contains 13 residues. Deletions cut 2 bases from V and 6 bases from J, with 8 bases between. CDR3 sequence: CASSFSVSGELFF. The CDR3 nucleotides read TGTGCCAGCAGCTTTAGCGTTTCCGGGGAGCTGTTTTTT.

This clone was seen a few times. CDR3 residues: CASSLGTGGPYEQYF. CDR3 bases: TGCGCCAGCAGCTTGGGAACGGGAGGGCCGTACGAGCAGTACTTC. The genes are TRBV5-1 and TRBJ2-7; 8 bases are shared with TRBD2. V lost 0 bases and J lost 4; bases outside the gene matches: 6. The germline V gene has CDR1 SGHRS and CDR2 YFSETQ. This CDR3 contains 15 residues.

The rearrangement links TRBV19 to TRBJ1-4, with 7 bases matching TRBD1. Germline CDR1 is LNHDA and CDR2 is SQIVND (reference sequence). Losses at the gene ends were 7 bases for V and 0 bases for J; bases not matched to a gene: 11. The CDR3 runs 17 residues. The CDR3 sequence is CASTGDSARPTNEKLFF. Written as DNA, the CDR3 is TGTGCCAGTACCGGGGACAGTGCAAGACCAACTAATGAAAAACTGTTTTTT.

This clone appeared a single time. The chain is built from TRBV11-1 and TRBJ2-7; 8 nucleotides match TRBD2. Germline loops: CDR1 SGHAT, CDR2 FQDESV (reference sequence). The CDR3 is made up of 15 amino acids. Germline trimming cut 5 bases from V and 3 bases from J; bases unmatched to any gene: 9. CDR3 coding DNA: TGTGCCAGCAGCACCCAGAGCGGGAGCTACTACGAGCAGTACTTC. Its protein is CASSTQSGSYYEQYF.

The CDR3 coding sequence is TGCGCCAGCAGCTTTCAACGGACTAGCGGGAGGAATGAGCAGTTCTTC. Protein: CASSFQRTSGRNEQFF. The chain recombines TRBV5-1 with TRBJ2-1, with TRBD2 matching 14 bases. There are 16 residues in the CDR3. V lost 2 bases and J lost 7; bases outside the gene matches: 5. Germline CDR1 SGHRS, CDR2 YFSETQ.